The 14 T cell receptor beta chains below all came from one sample that was sequenced in a study of identical twins. Via MiXCR, TCRdb re-called the 5' RACE reads, giving one row per CDR3 protein. The sample gives approximately 470,000 distinct CDR3 sequences, 13% to 15% of which show up once; over 0.5% is in the top ten. These data were likewise used in another study, on yellow fever vaccine responses in identical twins.

The sample comprised CD4+ T cells sorted from blood. These receptors were taken from a woman between 18 and 30 years old in good health.

This clonotype showed up just a few times. The chain employs TRBV20-1 and TRBJ2-3; D might be TRBD2 (7 bases). The CDR3 has 15 residues. In germline, CDR1 is DFQATT, CDR2 SNEGSKA (reference sequence). V dropped 1 base and J dropped 0 bases, with 11 bases sitting between them. CDR3 coding DNA: TGCAGTGCTAGAGGAGGGGGGGGGAGCACAGATACGCAGTATTTT. It yields the protein CSARGGGGSTDTQYF.

This clonotype came up a few times. The rearrangement uses TRBV2 and TRBJ2-5; possibly TRBD1 or TRBD2 for D (5 bases each). The germline V and J ends were trimmed by 6 bases and 4 bases, with 18 bases remaining between them. The CDR3 covers 15 residues. Per germline, CDR1 SNHLY and CDR2 FYNNEI. CDR3 in amino acids: CASRERGAPLETQYF. CDR3 sequence (DNA): TGTGCCAGCAGGGAGAGAGGGGCCCCCTTAGAGACCCAGTACTTC.

This clonotype has just a few counts. The chain combines TRBV7-3 with TRBJ1-2, with TRBD1 identical over 8 bases. This CDR3 is built from 15 residues. Germline V gene lookup returns CDR1 SGHTA and CDR2 FQGTGA. V lost 5 bases and J lost 3; bases outside the gene matches: 8. CDR3 bases: TGTGCCAGCAGCCCCCGGGACAGGAGAGACTATGGCTACACCTTC. Protein: CASSPRDRRDYGYTF. The full variable domain, in which reference TRBV7-3 and TRBJ1-2 provide the parts outside the CDR3, is GAGVSQTPSNKVTEKGKYVELRCDPISGHTALYWYRQSLGQGPEFLIYFQGTGAADDSGLPNDRFFAVRPEGSVSTLKIQRTERGDSAVYLCASSPRDRRDYGYTFGSGTRLTVV.

The genes are TRBV5-8 and TRBJ2-3, with D unclear. The germline V gene encodes CDR1 SGHTS and CDR2 YDEGEE. This CDR3 contains 14 residues. Trimming pared 0 bases from V and 5 bases from J, leaving 10 bases between. In DNA form, the CDR3 reads TGTGCCAGCAGCTTGGGGGAAAGAATAGATACGCAGTATTTT. It is translated as CASSLGERIDTQYF.

The chain employs TRBV6-1 and TRBJ1-5; no clear D. Trimming stripped 5 bases from V and 2 bases from J, with 16 bases between. The CDR3 has 16 residues. Germline assignment: CDR1 MNHNS and CDR2 SASEGT. CDR3 in DNA: TGTGCCAGCAGTCCCCGGGCCACCTATGGCAATCAGCCCCAGCATTTT. Translated: CASSPRATYGNQPQHF.

This chain uses TRBV19 with TRBJ2-1; the match to TRBD2 covers 7 bases. CDR1 is LNHDA and CDR2 is SQIVND in the germline V gene (reference sequence). J was trimmed by 0 bases and V by 1 base; bases with no gene match: 9. This CDR3 contains 18 residues. The CDR3 here is CASSIAVMGGSSYNEQFF. CDR3 bases: TGTGCCAGTAGTATAGCGGTAATGGGCGGGAGCTCCTACAATGAGCAGTTCTTC.

This clonotype was recorded a few times. This sequence joins TRBV28 and TRBJ1-5; D gene unclear. The CDR3 extends over 13 amino acids. The germline V and J ends were trimmed by 7 bases and 6 bases, with 13 bases remaining between them. Germline assignment: CDR1 MDHEN and CDR2 SYDVKM. This CDR3 reads CASMAQRVQPQHF. The CDR3 nucleotides are TGTGCCAGCATGGCTCAGAGGGTTCAGCCCCAGCATTTT.

This chain links TRBV11-2 with TRBJ2-3, with 8 bases fitting TRBD2. Looked up from germline, CDR1 is SGHAT and CDR2 is FQNNGV. The V and J ends lost 6 bases and 2 bases, in that order; junction bases with no gene match: 10. The CDR3 spans 16 residues. This chain's CDR3 is CASRQGAGGNTDTQYF. The CDR3 DNA reads TGTGCCAGCAGACAAGGGGCGGGAGGAAACACAGATACGCAGTATTTT.

This chain links TRBV6-2 or TRBV6-3 with TRBJ2-1; the match to TRBD2 covers 9 bases. V lost 5 bases and J lost 2; bases outside the gene matches: 10. This CDR3 has 17 amino acids. Germline V gives CDR1 MNHEY, CDR2 SVGEGT. Written as DNA, the CDR3 is TGTGCCAGCAGTCCCAGGGAGGCGGGAGGGCCCTACAATGAGCAGTTCTTC. Its protein is CASSPREAGGPYNEQFF.

The chain uses TRBV28 and TRBJ2-7; D is unresolved. The V gene's germline CDR1 is MDHEN and CDR2 SYDVKM. This CDR3 has 11 residues. The ends were cut back, 3 bases at V and 7 bases at J, with 7 bases in the middle. CDR3 in amino acids: CASSFYWEQYF. CDR3 bases: TGTGCCAGCAGTTTTTACTGGGAGCAGTACTTC.

This clonotype was seen many times. This chain joins TRBV7-3 and TRBJ2-1; D may be TRBD1 (6 bases). The CDR3 spans 13 residues. Germline V gives CDR1 SGHTA, CDR2 FQGTGA. The V and J ends lost 0 bases and 13 bases respectively, with 13 bases between them. The DNA for the CDR3 is TGTGCCAGCAGCTTAACTGGTGGGACATCCCAGTTCTTC. Its translation: CASSLTGGTSQFF. Full variable domain (missing parts from reference TRBV7-3 and TRBJ2-1): GAGVSQTPSNKVTEKGKYVELRCDPISGHTALYWYRQSLGQGPEFLIYFQGTGAADDSGLPNDRFFAVRPEGSVSTLKIQRTERGDSAVYLCASSLTGGTSQFFGPGTRLTVL.

The V gene is TRBV4-2, the J gene TRBJ2-7; 8 bases agree with TRBD2. The V and J ends lost 4 bases and 2 bases, in that order; junction bases with no gene match: 13. CDR1 LGHNA and CDR2 YNFKEQ come from the germline V gene. This CDR3 comprises 17 residues. This chain's CDR3 is CASSPYSSSGQTYEQYF. CDR3 nucleotide sequence: TGTGCCAGCAGCCCCTACTCCTCTAGCGGGCAAACCTACGAGCAGTACTTC.

This clonotype showed up just a few times. V and J are TRBV29-1 and TRBJ2-7; TRBD1 matches 7 bases. Unmatched junction bases numbered 10, after V lost 5 bases and J lost 6 bases. The germline V gene has CDR1 SQVTM and CDR2 ANQGSEA. The CDR3 runs to 13 residues. The chain's CDR3 is CSVYVQGIGEQYF. CDR3 nucleotides: TGCAGCGTTTATGTACAGGGGATTGGCGAGCAGTACTTC.

The sample holds many counts of this clonotype. The rearrangement joins TRBV12-3 or TRBV12-4 to TRBJ2-3; 8 nucleotides align to TRBD2. The junction had 12 bases not matched to a gene; V was cut back by 5 bases and J by 2 bases. This CDR3 region has 17 residues. CDR3 bases: TGTGCCAGCAGTCCAGCTTCCGGGACTAGACCCACAGATACGCAGTATTTT. Its translation is CASSPASGTRPTDTQYF.